These 6 T cell receptor beta chains share one sample of origin, sequenced in a study of cytomegalovirus exposure and HLA in healthy donors. Primers: 60 Vbeta forward and 13 Jbeta reverse. Profiling relied on immunoSEQ multiplex PCR, and the TCRdb table lists in-frame clones only, not all of them. Of some 160,000 clones listed, around 83% are singletons. The sample consisted of PBMCs. These receptors all stem from a man aged 50-60 years in good health and CMV-seropositive.

The chain links TRBV7-9 to TRBJ1-2, with 7 bases aligning to TRBD1. Germline V gene data show CDR1 as SEHNR and CDR2 as FQNEAQ (reference sequence). Trimming took 4 bases from V and 6 from J; bases not matched to a gene: 2. There are 12 residues in the CDR3. CDR3 in DNA: TGTGCCAGCAGCTCAACAGGGGATGGCTACACCTTC. Translation: CASSSTGDGYTF.

The chain employs TRBV5-1 and TRBJ2-6; weak D call: TRBD1 (6 bases). Trimming took off 6 bases at V and 4 bases at J, with 11 bases between the two ends. The CDR3 has 14 amino acids. Germline CDR1 and CDR2: SGHRS and YFSETQ. CDR3 coding DNA: TGCGCCAGCAAACAGGGAAACGGGGCCAACGTCCTGACTTTC. It yields the protein CASKQGNGANVLTF.

This clone was seen only a few times. In DNA form, the CDR3 reads TGCGCCAGCAGTACGACTAGCGGGATCACCCAAGAGACCCAGTACTTC. Translating it yields CASSTTSGITQETQYF. V usage is TRBV5-1 and J usage is TRBJ2-5; 11 bases fit TRBD2. The trim removed 5 bases at V and 1 base at J, leaving 7 bases unmatched. CDR3 length: 16 residues. Germline V CDR1 and CDR2: SGHRS, YFSETQ. The full variable domain, rest sourced from reference TRBV5-1 and TRBJ2-5, is KAGVTQTPRYLIKTRGQQVTLSCSPISGHRSVSWYQQTPGQGLQFLFEYFSETQRNKGNFPGRFSGRQFSNSRSEMNVSTLELGDSALYLCASSTTSGITQETQYFGPGTRLLVL.

This clone appeared a single time. This chain connects TRBV28 to TRBJ2-7, with D possibly being TRBD2 (5 bases). The germline V gene encodes CDR1 MDHEN and CDR2 SYDVKM. CDR3 size: 13 residues. Trimming cost V 6 bases and J 3 bases, with 12 bases left between them. CDR3 coding DNA: TGTGCCAGCAGCTGGGGTGGAGGCTACGAGCAGTACGTC. It is translated as CASSWGGGYEQYV.

The chain joins TRBV27 to TRBJ2-3, with D possibly being TRBD2 (6 bases). Germline V gene data show CDR1 as MNHEY and CDR2 as SMNVEV (reference sequence). This CDR3 is 13 amino acids long. Trimming took 7 bases from V and 8 from J, leaving 16 bases between them. The CDR3 loop reads CASIPSGLSTQYF. The CDR3, as DNA: TGTGCCAGCATCCCGAGCGGGTTGAGTACGCAGTATTTT.

Written as DNA, the CDR3 is TGTGCCAGCAGCTTAACGGCCCAGGGAGGTGCCGGGGAGCTGTTTTTT. As protein: CASSLTAQGGAGELFF. The chain joins TRBV7-3 to TRBJ2-2; the D gene is possibly TRBD2 (6 bases). Trimming left V 0 bases short and J 6 bases short, with 14 bases between. This CDR3 is 16 amino acids long. The germline V gene has CDR1 SGHTA and CDR2 FQGTGA.